This T cell receptor beta chain stems from a study of T cell repertoires in cytomegalovirus infection. As for the study in general: The public TCR beta signatures pointed to both CMV infection and matching HLA type.

One entry per CDR3 protein results from TCRdb running MiXCR on the reads. Among about 300,000 distinct CDR3 sequences listed, about 25% were seen once. On this clonotype: Its target is unknown.

With V trimmed by 4 bases and J by 2 bases, 8 bases remained unmatched. The V gene's germline CDR1 is DFQATT and CDR2 SNEGSKA (reference sequence). CDR3 size: 15 residues. Overall study findings and caveats: Public TCR beta family frequency separated CMV-and-HLA carriers, including in an independent cohort. Clonotypes of TCR beta that were HLA-C-restricted and CMV-specific dominated the ex vivo response.

The chain uses TRBV20-1 and TRBJ1-1, with 9 bases aligning to TRBD1. This TCR came from a human donor in good health (CMV status not recorded). Some clones in this sample may be carry-over from other donors' samples. The sequenced material came from PBMCs. The CDR3 bases are TGCAGTGCTACCAAGACAGGGGGGTACAACACTGAAGCTTTCTTT. The encoded protein is CSATKTGGYNTEAFF.